This TCR beta chain was retrieved from a study of cytomegalovirus exposure and HLA in healthy donors. On the study more broadly: Out of about 170 million T cells, an earlier analysis found fewer than 140 million unique TCR beta sequences in total. General study points: Reports indicate that TCR beta sequences accurately predicted the HLA-A and HLA-B alleles of most subjects.

As for this clone: Its antigen remains unknown.

With 60 Vbeta and 13 Jbeta primers, the PCR was carried out. TCRdb keeps only in-frame clones here, not all; method: immunoSEQ multiplex PCR. The sample shows 100,000 to 150,000 clones, around 68% of them seen only once. The donors (healthy individuals) were bone marrow donors. In germline, CDR1 is SQVTM, CDR2 ANQGSEA. With 6 bases clipped from V and 4 bases from J, the junction kept 2 bases outside the gene matches. The CDR3 spans 13 residues. Sequencing was performed on PBMCs. The clonotype originates from a man aged 35-49 years in good health and CMV-seropositive. J is TRBJ2-1 and V is TRBV29-1, with 11 bases fitting TRBD2. The CDR3 sequence is CSVSSGGYNEQFF. The DNA for the CDR3 is TGCAGCGTATCTAGCGGGGGGTACAATGAGCAGTTCTTC.